This T cell receptor (beta chain) comes out of a study of cytomegalovirus exposure and HLA in healthy donors. Study-level points and caveats: Certain sequence variants were highly shared and formed a cluster, and this cluster was likely a sequencing artifact.

As regards this clone: What it binds is not known.

Trimming removed 4 bases from V and 4 bases from J, with 19 bases in between. The CDR3 contains 16 residues. Per the germline V gene, CDR1 is SGHTA and CDR2 is FQGNSA. The PCR employed 60 Vbeta primers together with 13 Jbeta primers. Method: immunoSEQ multiplex PCR; TCRdb's copy keeps in-frame clones and lacks some. The data show under 95,000 clones, roughly 72% seen once. The sequenced sample consisted of PBMCs. V and J are TRBV7-2 and TRBJ1-2; D might be TRBD1 (6 bases). This sequence was found in a man between 25 and 39 years old in good health and CMV-seropositive. The CDR3 DNA reads as TGTGCCAGCAGCTACGGTCTAGGGGGGGATGGCTATGGCTACACCTTC. It is translated as CASSYGLGGDGYGYTF.